The clone carrying this T cell receptor (beta chain) was found a few times. Antigen: not known. The data derive from a study of beta chain features in type 1 diabetes. The whole isolated RNA underwent reverse transcription, so sequencing captured expressed TCRB transcripts. Data came from immunoSEQ multiplex PCR; TCRdb stores just in-frame clones and leaves some out. The data hold 150,000 or so clones, with about 51% observed a single time. Study-wide findings and caveats: Still unanswered here is whether HLA type influences TCRB rearrangement.

This CDR3 spans 17 amino acids. The junction had 16 bases not matched to a gene; V was cut back by 5 bases and J by 6 bases. Germline CDR1 and CDR2: MNHEY and SMNVEV (reference sequence). The sample was Tregs from blood. The chain links TRBV27 to TRBJ1-2, with 9 bases lining up with TRBD1. The origin of this receptor is a man between 18 and 29 years old in good health. This CDR3 is CASSTGTGLFRLNGYTF. CDR3 nucleotides: TGTGCCAGCAGTACCGGGACAGGGTTGTTTCGCTTAAATGGCTACACCTTC.